Listed below are T cell receptor beta chains from one sample, sequenced in a study of T-cell memory formation after mild COVID-19. TCRdb re-derived calls from the 5' RACE reads in MiXCR, one entry per CDR3 protein. The data show about 310,000 distinct CDR3 sequences, just under 20% seen once. The material sequenced was PBMCs or a T cell subset sorted from them (not recorded which). All receptors come from a man aged 18 to 30 who had mild COVID-19 (a few samples of this study predate the infection). Cell type and time point are not known. CDR3s include the opening cysteine and the closing phenylalanine or tryptophan. A D gene is named only where the DNA matches it firmly. Size tells how often a clone was seen (once, few, many) or the class of an expanded clone, and some rows leave it out.

D gene	V gene	J gene	clone size	CDR3 DNA	CDR3 protein
NA	TRBV2	TRBJ2-3	NA	TGTGCCAGCAGCGTTACTAGTTCTGTGGATACGCAGTATTTT	CASSVTSSVDTQYF
NA	TRBV5-1	TRBJ2-7	few	TGCGCCAGCAGCTCGTCACACAGGGAAGACGAGCAGTACTTC	CASSSSHREDEQYF
TRBD2	TRBV5-6	TRBJ2-1	few	TGTGCCAGCAGCTTAGGGACTAGCGGGGTCAATGAGCAGTTCTTC	CASSLGTSGVNEQFF
NA	TRBV27	TRBJ2-3	NA	TGTGCCAGCAGAATCACAGATACGCAGTATTTT	CASRITDTQYF
NA	TRBV20-1	TRBJ2-1	few	TGCAGTGCCGCAGACTTAGCGTCCAATGAGCAGTTCTTC	CSAADLASNEQFF
TRBD2	TRBV24-1	TRBJ2-1	few	TGTGCCACCGAGGGACTAGCGGGGGGCCTTTCCTACAATGAGCAGTTCTTC	CATEGLAGGLSYNEQFF
NA	TRBV5-1	TRBJ2-3	NA	TGCGCCAGCAGCTTTGGGTCAGATACGCAGTATTTT	CASSFGSDTQYF
TRBD1	TRBV5-5	TRBJ1-4	NA	TGTGCCAGCAGCCCCCCGGGACAGGGTGATGAAAAACTGTTTTTT	CASSPPGQGDEKLFF
TRBD1	TRBV12-3/TRBV12-4	TRBJ1-5	NA	TGTGCCAGCAGCAGTATGACAGGGCCCAATCAGCCCCAGCATTTT	CASSSMTGPNQPQHF
TRBD2	TRBV5-1	TRBJ2-4	NA	TGCGCCAGCAGCTTGGCGGCGGGGGGGTTTGGCATTCAGTACTTC	CASSLAAGGFGIQYF
NA	TRBV6-5	TRBJ1-6	NA	TGTGCCAGCAGTTATGCTACACCCGGTAATTCACCCCTCCACTTT	CASSYATPGNSPLHF
TRBD1	TRBV12-3/TRBV12-4	TRBJ1-5	few	TGTGCCAGCAGTGACAGGGCCTCTGGGCCCCAGCATTTT	CASSDRASGPQHF
NA	TRBV4-1	TRBJ1-5	few	TGCGCCAGCAGCCAAGTTCCGGGGGCGGTCAATCAGCCCCAGCATTTT	CASSQVPGAVNQPQHF
NA	TRBV9	TRBJ2-3	few	TGTGCCAGCAGCCCCCCTCGAGCGGTTAGCACAGATACGCAGTATTTT	CASSPPRAVSTDTQYF
NA	TRBV28	TRBJ1-2	NA	TGTGCCAGCAGTTTATGGTCCGGGGATGGCTACACCTTC	CASSLWSGDGYTF
TRBD1	TRBV5-1	TRBJ2-7	few	TGCGCCAGCAGTTTGGCAGGGGGTTTATTCTACGAGCAGTACTTC	CASSLAGGLFYEQYF
NA	TRBV12-3/TRBV12-4	TRBJ2-5	NA	TGTGCCAGCAGATTTTCAAGGGCGGGGACCCAGTACTTC	CASRFSRAGTQYF
NA	TRBV27	TRBJ2-3	many	TGTGCCAGCAGTTTAGAATGGGGGGATACGCAGTATTTT	CASSLEWGDTQYF
NA	TRBV6-1	TRBJ1-1	NA	TGTGCCAGCAGCCGTCGGGGCAGAGTCACTGAAGCTTTCTTT	CASSRRGRVTEAFF
NA	TRBV7-8	TRBJ1-2	NA	TGTGCCAGCAGCTTTAGTCCCCGGCAGGGCTACACCTTC	CASSFSPRQGYTF
NA	TRBV3-1	TRBJ2-2	few	TGTGCCAGCAGCCGGACTGTCACCGGGGAGCTGTTTTTT	CASSRTVTGELFF
TRBD1	TRBV7-2	TRBJ1-6	NA	TGTGCCAGCGGCAGACAGGGAAACTCACCCCTCCACTTT	CASGRQGNSPLHF
TRBD1	TRBV5-1	TRBJ1-4	NA	TGCGCCACCGCGGTAACAGGGGGCGCGTCTGAAAAACTGTTTTTT	CATAVTGGASEKLFF
NA	TRBV7-2	TRBJ1-6	NA	TGTGCCAGCAGCTTAGCCTCGAGTTCACCCCTCCACTTT	CASSLASSSPLHF
TRBD1	TRBV7-2	TRBJ1-2	NA	TGTGCCAGCAGCAACCGACAGGGGGGCTACACCTTC	CASSNRQGGYTF
NA	TRBV5-1	TRBJ1-3	NA	TGCGCCAGCAGCCCAGTCCCGACTGGAAACACCATATATTTT	CASSPVPTGNTIYF